These 21 T cell receptor beta chains were sequenced from one sample in a study of blood T cell repertoires in COVID-19. Libraries were prepared by immunoSEQ multiplex PCR; TCRdb keeps only in-frame clonotypes and omits some of them. The sample lists 200,000 to 300,000 clones; approximately 88% were seen once. The sequenced sample consisted of PBMCs or T cells enriched from blood (not recorded which). All receptors derive from a woman aged 40 to 50 with acute COVID-19.

The V call is TRBV7-9, the J call TRBJ2-5, with D perhaps matching TRBD2 (5 bases). The V and J ends lost 7 bases and 3 bases respectively, with 15 bases between them. Looked up from germline, CDR1 is SEHNR and CDR2 is FQNEAQ (reference sequence). The CDR3 length is 14 residues. The CDR3 is CASTRPGVEETQYF. CDR3 nucleotides: TGTGCCAGCACCCGGCCCGGGGTTGAAGAGACCCAGTACTTC. Combining the CDR3 with reference TRBV7-9 and TRBJ2-5 gives the whole variable domain DTGVSQNPRHKITKRGQNVTFRCDPISEHNRLYWYRQTLGQGPEFLTYFQNEAQLEKSRLLSDRFSAERPKGSFSTLEIQRTEQGDSAMYLCASTRPGVEETQYFGPGTRLLVL.

This chain joins TRBV11-3 and TRBJ1-4; D call uncertain. This CDR3 spans 13 amino acids. The germline gives CDR1 SGHNT, CDR2 YENEEA. V shed 0 bases and J shed 5 bases, with 4 bases lying between them. The CDR3 region is CASSLEQNEKLFF. The CDR3 coding sequence is TGTGCCAGCAGCTTAGAGCAGAATGAAAAACTGTTTTTT.

The CDR3 loop is CASSGTGLAGTDTQYF. In DNA form, the CDR3 reads TGCGCCAGCAGCGGTACAGGACTAGCGGGAACAGATACGCAGTATTTT. V usage is TRBV5-1 and J usage is TRBJ2-3; 12 bases fit TRBD2. Trimming took 4 bases from V and 3 from J; bases not matched to a gene: 6. Germline CDR1 SGHRS, CDR2 YFSETQ. This CDR3 contains 16 residues. Supplemented by reference TRBV5-1 and TRBJ2-3, the full variable domain reads KAGVTQTPRYLIKTRGQQVTLSCSPISGHRSVSWYQQTPGQGLQFLFEYFSETQRNKGNFPGRFSGRQFSNSRSEMNVSTLELGDSALYLCASSGTGLAGTDTQYFGPGTRLTVL.

The rearrangement joins TRBV10-3 to TRBJ2-3, with D maybe TRBD1 (6 bases). The germline CDR1 and CDR2 sequences are ENHRY and SYGVKD. The CDR3 totals 15 residues. Trimming pared 7 bases from V and 4 bases from J, leaving 18 bases between. Here the CDR3 reads CAITQAGDSSDTQYF. For the CDR3, the DNA is TGTGCCATCACCCAGGCAGGGGATAGTTCAGATACGCAGTATTTT.

The rearrangement links TRBV5-1 to TRBJ1-4; TRBD1 agrees at 7 bases. From germline, CDR1 is SGHRS and CDR2 YFSETQ. Trimming took 5 bases from V and 11 from J; bases not matched to a gene: 12. The CDR3 consists of 14 residues. The CDR3 spells CASSSLTGMQKLFF. The CDR3 DNA follows: TGCGCCAGCAGTTCTCTGACAGGGATGCAGAAACTGTTTTTT.

The rearrangement joins TRBV27 to TRBJ2-3, with a possible D match to TRBD2 (6 bases). This CDR3 is built from 14 residues. The germline CDR1 and CDR2 sequences are MNHEY and SMNVEV (reference sequence). Trimming shortened V by 6 bases and J by 1 base, and 11 bases separated the two germline ends. CDR3: CASSYTSRTDTQYF. The DNA for the CDR3 is TGTGCCAGCAGCTACACTAGCCGCACAGATACGCAGTATTTT.

This clone occurred a few times. This rearrangement joins TRBV5-4 to TRBJ2-7; tentatively, D is TRBD1 (6 bases). The germline CDR1 and CDR2 sequences are SGHNT and YYREEE (reference sequence). This CDR3 is built from 17 residues. The V gene lost 0 bases and the J gene lost 5 bases, with 21 bases spanning the gap. The CDR3 sequence: CASSLAGGRGKSDEQYF. CDR3 DNA sequence: TGTGCCAGCAGCTTGGCCGGCGGCAGGGGAAAATCAGACGAGCAGTACTTC.

This chain joins TRBV21-1 and TRBJ1-6; the table calls TRBD1, which could not be checked here. TRBV21-1 is a pseudogene segment. The length of the CDR3 is 20 residues. The chain's CDR3 is CASSKFIGRDRDVKGSPLHF. CDR3 bases: TGTGCCAGCAGCAAATTCATTGGGCGGGACAGAGACGTCAAGGGGTCACCCCTCCACTTT.

This chain links TRBV7-2 with TRBJ1-4; TRBD1 might be the D (5 bases). There are 13 residues in the CDR3. From germline, CDR1 is SGHTA and CDR2 FQGNSA. V was shortened by 4 bases and J by 8 bases, with 11 bases between the two germline ends. The CDR3 here is CASSSGGSEKLFF. The CDR3 region has the DNA TGTGCCAGCAGCTCGGGGGGTAGCGAAAAACTGTTTTTT.

Of note for this clone: A far larger clone lies a single base away; this is likely a read error. Other DNA sequences in the sample encode the same CDR3. CDR3 loop: CASSLQGANYGYTF. The CDR3 region has the DNA TGCGCCAGCAGCTTACAGGGGGCTAACTATGGCTACACCTTC. The gene calls are TRBV5-1 and TRBJ1-2; 8 bases line up with TRBD1. The trim removed 2 bases at V and 0 bases at J, leaving 0 bases unmatched. CDR1 SGHRS and CDR2 YFSETQ come from the germline V gene. CDR3 length: 14 residues. Full variable domain (rest looked up from reference TRBV5-1 and TRBJ1-2): KAGVTQTPRYLIKTRGQQVTLSCSPISGHRSVSWYQQTPGQGLQFLFEYFSETQRNKGNFPGRFSGRQFSNSRSEMNVSTLELGDSALYLCASSLQGANYGYTFGSGTRLTVV.

The CDR3 here is CASSFQGLETQYF. The CDR3 nucleotides read TGTGCCAGCAGCTTTCAGGGGTTAGAGACCCAGTACTTC. The chain carries TRBV7-9 and TRBJ2-5; tentatively, D is TRBD1 (6 bases). The germline V and J ends were trimmed by 3 bases and 4 bases, with 9 bases remaining between them. Germline CDR1 SEHNR, CDR2 FQNEAQ (reference sequence). The length of the CDR3 is 13 residues.

The genes are TRBV12-5 and TRBJ1-6, with 10 bases that match TRBD1. V lost 4 bases to trimming and J lost 9 bases; unmatched junction nucleotides: 0. The CDR3 has 13 amino acids. In germline, CDR1 is LGHNT, CDR2 FRNRAP. The CDR3, as DNA: TGTGCTAGTGGTTGGACAGGGGGTTCACCCCTCCACTTT. Residues: CASGWTGGSPLHF.

The chain recombines TRBV20-1 with TRBJ2-7; weak D call: TRBD1 (6 bases). This CDR3 contains 12 residues. V was clipped by 3 bases and J by 2 bases, with 8 bases between them. The germline V gene has CDR1 DFQATT and CDR2 SNEGSKA (reference sequence). CDR3 in DNA: TGCAGTGCTAGTAGGGACACCTACGAGCAGTACGTC. Protein: CSASRDTYEQYV.

The V and J genes are TRBV5-6 and TRBJ2-1; 8 bases agree with TRBD2. The CDR3 contains 16 residues. Germline values: CDR1 SGHDT, CDR2 YYEEEE. V lost 0 bases to trimming and J lost 6 bases; unmatched junction nucleotides: 8. DNA of the CDR3: TGTGCCAGCAGCTTGGTGGCGGGGGGTTTTCTCAATGAGCAGTTCTTC. Protein: CASSLVAGGFLNEQFF. The full variable domain, with the rest looked up from reference TRBV5-6 and TRBJ2-1, is DAGVTQSPTHLIKTRGQQVTLRCSPKSGHDTVSWYQQALGQGPQFIFQYYEEEERQRGNFPDRFSGHQFPNYSSELNVNALLLGDSALYLCASSLVAGGFLNEQFFGPGTRLTVL.

J is TRBJ1-1 and V is TRBV7-2, with 9 bases that match TRBD1. This CDR3 spans 13 amino acids. The V segment lost 4 bases and the J segment 7 bases; nucleotides outside the gene matches: 4. The germline V gene encodes CDR1 SGHTA and CDR2 FQGNSA. Written as DNA, the CDR3 is TGTGCCAGCAGCTGGACAGGGGATGGTGAAGCTTTCTTT. It is translated as CASSWTGDGEAFF.

This rearrangement joins TRBV7-2 to TRBJ2-3; TRBD2 agrees at 11 bases. There are 15 residues in the CDR3. With V trimmed by 5 bases and J by 6 bases, 7 bases remained unmatched. Per the germline V gene, CDR1 is SGHTA and CDR2 is FQGNSA. This CDR3 is CASSPVAGGRDTQYF. In DNA form, the CDR3 reads TGTGCCAGCAGCCCAGTAGCGGGGGGGAGGGATACGCAGTATTTT.

This chain joins TRBV19 and TRBJ2-7, with TRBD1 matching over 7 bases. CDR3 length: 13 amino acids. Germline lookup yields CDR1 LNHDA and CDR2 SQIVND (reference sequence). J was trimmed by 3 bases and V by 10 bases; bases with no gene match: 9. In DNA form, the CDR3 reads TGTGCCACCTCTTCCCGGGACAGCTACGAGCAGTACTTC. It yields the protein CATSSRDSYEQYF.

V is TRBV25-1 and J is TRBJ1-5; D gene ambiguous. V was shortened by 3 bases and J by 7 bases, with 13 bases between the two germline ends. CDR3 length: 14 residues. Germline V lookup: CDR1 MGHDK, CDR2 SYGVNS. The DNA for the CDR3 is TGTGCCAGCAGTGACGCGGGGAGGGTGCAGCCCCAGCATTTT. It translates to CASSDAGRVQPQHF.

This clone was seen more than once but under ten times. The chain employs TRBV6-5 and TRBJ2-1; 10 bases line up with TRBD2. Germline V lookup: CDR1 MNHEY, CDR2 SVGAGI. The CDR3 spans 14 residues. Unmatched junction bases numbered 7, after V lost 5 bases and J lost 9 bases. In DNA form, the CDR3 reads TGTGCCAGCAGTACTAGCGGGGACCTGGGTGAGCAGTTCTTC. Its protein is CASSTSGDLGEQFF.

V and J are TRBV4-2 and TRBJ2-1; the match to TRBD2 covers 9 bases. Germline V gene data show CDR1 as LGHNA and CDR2 as YNFKEQ. Trimming cost V 2 bases and J 3 bases; bases outside gene matches: 2. The CDR3 sequence is 15 residues long. The CDR3 nucleotides read TGTGCCAGCAGCCAACAGCGGGGGGTCTACAATGAGCAGTTCTTC. It translates to CASSQQRGVYNEQFF.

The chain employs TRBV5-6 and TRBJ2-3; the match to TRBD1 covers 8 bases. The length of the CDR3 is 15 residues. Trimming removed 2 bases from V and 2 bases from J; junction bases left unmatched: 4. Germline V gene data show CDR1 as SGHDT and CDR2 as YYEEEE. As DNA, the CDR3 is TGTGCCAGCAGCTTCACAGGGGGGATCACAGATACGCAGTATTTT. It specifies CASSFTGGITDTQYF.